This T cell receptor beta chain came from a study of T cell responses to AZD1222 COVID-19 vaccine. Study-level results: Elevations in Spike-specific TCR breadth and depth followed administration of two AZD1222 doses. Baseline seropositivity characterized only a handful of AZD1222 recipients. Clonal diversity may have been underestimated in mostly white British donors.

Comments on this clone: As yet, its antigen is unknown.

Generated by immunoSEQ multiplex PCR, the TCRdb table keeps only in-frame clones and is missing some. The repertoire holds roughly 200,000 clones, with almost 90% as singletons. Germline CDR1 and CDR2: SEHNR and FQNEAQ (reference sequence). V shed 4 bases and J 4 bases; nucleotides not matched to a gene: 6. CDR3 length: 15 amino acids. The chain recombines TRBV7-9 with TRBJ1-2; 10 bases map to TRBD1. The clonotype originates from an adult in good health. The sample in question was peripheral blood, obtained on day 0 of AZD1222 vaccination. The CDR3 here is CASSYPGQGIYGYTF. For the CDR3, the DNA is TGTGCCAGCAGCTACCCGGGACAGGGGATCTATGGCTACACCTTC. The full variable domain, its missing parts supplied by reference TRBV7-9 and TRBJ1-2, is DTGVSQNPRHKITKRGQNVTFRCDPISEHNRLYWYRQTLGQGPEFLTYFQNEAQLEKSRLLSDRFSAERPKGSFSTLEIQRTEQGDSAMYLCASSYPGQGIYGYTFGSGTRLTVV.